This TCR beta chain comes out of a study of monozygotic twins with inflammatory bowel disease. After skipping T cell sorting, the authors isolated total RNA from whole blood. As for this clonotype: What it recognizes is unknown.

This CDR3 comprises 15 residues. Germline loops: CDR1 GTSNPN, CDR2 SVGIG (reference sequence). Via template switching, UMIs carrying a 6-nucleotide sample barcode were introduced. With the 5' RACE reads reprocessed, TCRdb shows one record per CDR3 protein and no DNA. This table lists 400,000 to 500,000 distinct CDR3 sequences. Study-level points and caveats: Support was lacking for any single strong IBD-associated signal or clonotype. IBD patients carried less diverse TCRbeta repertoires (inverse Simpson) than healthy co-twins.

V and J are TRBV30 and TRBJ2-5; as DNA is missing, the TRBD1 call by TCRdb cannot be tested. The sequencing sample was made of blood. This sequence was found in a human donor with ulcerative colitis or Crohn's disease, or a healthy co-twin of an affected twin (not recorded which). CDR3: CAWSPTPGRLETQYF.